This is a list of T cell receptor beta chains from one sample in a study of shared clonotypes between healthy human individuals. The protocol was immunoSEQ multiplex PCR, while the TCRdb copy is restricted to in-frame clones and leaves out a portion. The sample shows roughly 330,000 clones, approximately 79% of them seen only once. The sequenced material came from memory CD4+ T cells sorted from blood. These receptors all come from a man between 25 and 39 years old in good health. Both conserved end residues are part of each CDR3. D genes are given only for firm matches. Size values are once, few and many counts, or a class for expanded clones, and some rows have none.

cdr3_aa cdr3_nt clone_size j_call v_call d_call
CASESGLAGVTAQYF TGCGCCAGTGAATCCGGACTAGCGGGAGTTACCGCGCAGTATTTT NA TRBJ2-3 TRBV5-1 TRBD2
CASSPFGQTQYF TGTGCCAGCAGCCCCTTCGGGCAGACCCAGTACTTC NA TRBJ2-5 TRBV11-2 NA
CASTGGLAYEQYF TGTGCCAGCACCGGTGGGCTAGCTTACGAGCAGTACTTC NA TRBJ2-7 TRBV2 NA
CASSPAGQGGDIQYF TGTGCCAGCTCACCGGCGGGCCAGGGTGGGGACATTCAGTACTTC NA TRBJ2-4 TRBV18 NA
CASGTGDTGELFF TGCGCCAGCGGGACGGGGGACACCGGGGAGCTGTTTTTT few TRBJ2-2 TRBV5-1 NA
CASSYSPNEKLFF TGTGCCAGCAGTTATAGCCCTAATGAAAAACTGTTTTTT NA TRBJ1-4 TRBV6-5 NA
CASSETDTNTEAFF TGTGCCAGTAGTGAGACCGATACAAACACTGAAGCTTTCTTT NA TRBJ1-1 TRBV19 NA
CASSSGNEGVTNF TGTGCCAGCAGCTCCGGAAACGAGGGAGTAACTAACTTC NA TRBJ2-4 TRBV7-2 NA
CASSQGASSYNEQFF TGTGCCAGCAGCCAGGGGGCGAGCTCCTACAATGAGCAGTTCTTC NA TRBJ2-1 TRBV27 TRBD1
CASSKFAAEQFF TGTGCCAGCAGCAAATTTGCTGCCGAGCAGTTCTTC NA TRBJ2-1 TRBV21-1 NA
CASSLGLAGSEQFF TGTGCCAGCAGCTTAGGGCTAGCGGGATCTGAGCAGTTCTTC NA TRBJ2-1 TRBV11-3 TRBD2
CASSLDRGYYGYTF TGTGCCAGCAGCCTTGACAGGGGGTACTATGGCTACACCTTC many TRBJ1-2 TRBV5-4 TRBD1
CASSPEPGLTGELFF TGCGCCAGCAGCCCGGAGCCAGGGCTAACCGGGGAGCTGTTTTTT NA TRBJ2-2 TRBV5-1 NA
CASSVRESHEQFF TGTGCCAGCAGCGTAAGGGAGTCCCATGAGCAGTTCTTC few TRBJ2-1 TRBV9 NA
CASSVAGTGFPDTQYF TGTGCCAGCAGTGTCGCCGGGACAGGGTTCCCAGATACGCAGTATTTT NA TRBJ2-3 TRBV6-1 TRBD1
CAWSPLLGNTIYF TGTGCCTGGAGTCCCCTTCTGGGAAACACCATATATTTT many TRBJ1-3 TRBV30 NA
CASSPPGLSGNTIYF TGTGCCAGCAGCCCGCCGGGGCTCTCTGGAAACACCATATATTTT NA TRBJ1-3 TRBV7-6 NA
CASSLARTSDTDTQYF TGTGCCAGCAGCTTGGCTCGCACTAGCGACACAGATACGCAGTATTTT NA TRBJ2-3 TRBV5-5 TRBD2
CASTLELSYNEQFF TGCGCCAGCACGCTAGAACTCTCCTACAATGAGCAGTTCTTC NA TRBJ2-1 TRBV5-1 NA
CASSGQNYGYTF TGTGCCAGCAGTGGACAGAACTATGGCTACACCTTC NA TRBJ1-2 TRBV6-1 NA
CSVGGYTEAFF TGCAGCGTTGGGGGTTACACTGAAGCTTTCTTT NA TRBJ1-1 TRBV29-1 NA
CASSDDRLNTGELFF TGCGCCAGCAGTGACGACAGATTGAACACCGGGGAGCTGTTTTTT NA TRBJ2-2 TRBV10-1 NA
CASRLSGDTQYF TGTGCCAGTAGACTTTCGGGGGATACGCAGTATTTT NA TRBJ2-3 TRBV19 NA
CASSSRDRGLYEQYF TGCGCCAGCAGCTCAAGAGACAGGGGGCTTTACGAGCAGTACTTC NA TRBJ2-7 TRBV5-1 TRBD1
CASSLRGGLGELETQYF TGTGCCAGCAGCCTTCGAGGCGGACTAGGTGAATTGGAGACCCAGTACTTC NA TRBJ2-5 TRBV14 TRBD2
CSVVTFGEADTQYF TGCAGCGTTGTCACCTTCGGGGAGGCAGATACGCAGTATTTT NA TRBJ2-3 TRBV29-1 NA
CASTPGSMVNTEAFF TGCGCCAGCACCCCGGGAAGTATGGTGAACACTGAAGCTTTCTTT few TRBJ1-1 TRBV5-1 NA
CASSLTGPTYEQYF TGTGCCAGCAGCTTGACAGGGCCCACCTACGAGCAGTACTTC once TRBJ2-7 TRBV7-2 TRBD1
CASSPQGGMTNEKLFF TGTGCCAGCTCACCGCAGGGGGGCATGACTAATGAAAAACTGTTTTTT once TRBJ1-4 TRBV18 TRBD1
CATSPRADRTSNQPQHF TGTGCCACCAGCCCGAGGGCCGACAGGACTAGCAATCAGCCCCAGCATTTT NA TRBJ1-5 TRBV15 NA
CASGGRSTEAFF TGCGCCAGCGGTGGGAGGAGCACTGAAGCTTTCTTT NA TRBJ1-1 TRBV4-1 NA
CASSLGWGGTEAFF TGCGCCAGCAGCTTGGGCTGGGGAGGCACTGAAGCTTTCTTT NA TRBJ1-1 TRBV5-1 NA
CASSLLTGGFHEQYF TGTGCCAGCAGCTTGCTTACGGGGGGCTTCCACGAGCAGTACTTC NA TRBJ2-7 TRBV5-6 NA
CASRPLAEETQYF TGTGCCAGTAGGCCACTAGCGGAGGAGACCCAGTACTTC NA TRBJ2-5 TRBV19 TRBD2
CATNLGAGDTEAFF TGCGCCACCAACCTAGGGGCGGGGGACACTGAAGCTTTCTTT NA TRBJ1-1 TRBV5-1 NA
CASSLRGWNYEQYF TGTGCCAGCAGCTTAAGGGGGTGGAACTACGAGCAGTACTTC NA TRBJ2-7 TRBV6-4 NA
CASSAPHRLGYGYTF TGTGCCAGCAGTGCACCCCACAGGTTGGGGTATGGCTACACCTTC few TRBJ1-2 TRBV2 NA
CASSTKGGTQYF TGTGCCAGCAGCACGAAGGGGGGGACCCAGTACTTC NA TRBJ2-5 TRBV5-4 NA
CASHFSGSTEAFF TGTGCCAGCCATTTTAGTGGATCCACTGAAGCTTTCTTT NA TRBJ1-1 TRBV2 NA
CSVEGSSTDTQYF TGCAGCGTAGAAGGAAGTAGCACAGATACGCAGTATTTT NA TRBJ2-3 TRBV29-1 NA
CASSKTGNRGTHEQYF TGTGCCAGCTCTAAGACAGGTAACAGGGGAACCCACGAGCAGTACTTC NA TRBJ2-7 TRBV28 TRBD1
CARGRDILEKLFF TGTGCCAGGGGGAGGGATATCCTTGAAAAACTGTTTTTT NA TRBJ1-4 TRBV7-9 NA
CASSSSGVGYNSPLHF TGTGCCAGCAGCTCTTCAGGGGTCGGGTATAATTCACCCCTCCACTTT NA TRBJ1-6 TRBV7-9 NA
CASSLSGAYNEQFF TGTGCCAGCAGCCTTAGCGGAGCCTACAATGAGCAGTTCTTC few TRBJ2-1 TRBV7-3 NA
CASTLSGRSSYEQYF TGCGCCAGCACCCTCAGCGGGAGGAGCTCCTACGAGCAGTACTTC NA TRBJ2-7 TRBV5-1 TRBD2
CASSDGASGYEQYF TGCGCCAGCAGTGATGGAGCCTCGGGCTACGAGCAGTACTTC NA TRBJ2-7 TRBV10-1 NA
CASSLVDHTDTQYF TGTGCCAGCAGCTTAGTTGACCACACAGATACGCAGTATTTT NA TRBJ2-3 TRBV7-9 NA
CASSSRLAAQETQYF TGTGCCAGCAGCTCACGACTAGCAGCCCAAGAGACCCAGTACTTC NA TRBJ2-5 TRBV5-4 TRBD2